The clone carrying this T cell receptor (beta chain) was recorded only once. Its antigen remains unidentified. This specimen comes from a study of cytomegalovirus exposure and HLA in healthy donors. The PCR contained 60 Vbeta and 13 Jbeta primers. Here immunoSEQ multiplex PCR was the method, and the copy in TCRdb shows in-frame clones only, minus some. The sample carries around 150,000 clones, roughly 78% recorded once. Germline V lookup: CDR1 GTSNPN, CDR2 SVGIG (reference sequence). The CDR3 has 13 residues. Trimming shortened V by 4 bases and J by 1 base, and 10 bases separated the two germline ends. Study results and limitations: A later analysis linked a missense DCLRE1C variant to TCR beta V- and J-gene trimming.

The sequence came from a young man in good health. The sequencing input was PBMCs. The chain uses TRBV30 and TRBJ1-1, with D unresolved. The CDR3 nucleotides read TGTGCCTGGAATAAACCGGGGAACACTGAAGCTTTCTTT. Protein: CAWNKPGNTEAFF. The complete variable domain, with remaining parts taken from reference TRBV30 and TRBJ1-1, reads SQTIHQWPATLVQPVGSPLSLECTVEGTSNPNLYWYRQAAGRGLQLLFYSVGIGQISSEVPQNLSASRPQDRQFILSSKKLLLSDSGFYLCAWNKPGNTEAFFGQGTRLTVV.